Sequencing of this T cell receptor (beta chain) was carried out in a study of CD4 T cells in relation to SARS-CoV-2 and coronaviruses. This clone was found a few times. This table comes from immunoSEQ multiplex PCR, and its TCRdb copy is limited to in-frame clones, with some not included. This sample carries roughly 61,000 clones, more than 80% of them seen once, and the ten largest clones take about 1.3%. Germline V lookup: CDR1 SGHTS, CDR2 YDEGEE. The ends were cut back, 5 bases at V and 2 bases at J, with 14 bases in the middle. The CDR3 loop spans 16 amino acids. The unexposed donors gave CD4+ T cells in about 2011-2018, prior to COVID-19. CD4 enrichment then naive enrichment separated naive from memory CD4+ cells.

The sequencing input was memory CD4+ T cells from PBMCs. The TCR sequence derives from a human donor in good health. The genes are TRBV5-8 and TRBJ2-6; possible D gene TRBD1, 6 bases. As DNA, the CDR3 is TGTGCCAGCAGGGCAGGGGCTAGACCTGGGGCCAACGTCCTGACTTTC. Encoded protein: CASRAGARPGANVLTF.